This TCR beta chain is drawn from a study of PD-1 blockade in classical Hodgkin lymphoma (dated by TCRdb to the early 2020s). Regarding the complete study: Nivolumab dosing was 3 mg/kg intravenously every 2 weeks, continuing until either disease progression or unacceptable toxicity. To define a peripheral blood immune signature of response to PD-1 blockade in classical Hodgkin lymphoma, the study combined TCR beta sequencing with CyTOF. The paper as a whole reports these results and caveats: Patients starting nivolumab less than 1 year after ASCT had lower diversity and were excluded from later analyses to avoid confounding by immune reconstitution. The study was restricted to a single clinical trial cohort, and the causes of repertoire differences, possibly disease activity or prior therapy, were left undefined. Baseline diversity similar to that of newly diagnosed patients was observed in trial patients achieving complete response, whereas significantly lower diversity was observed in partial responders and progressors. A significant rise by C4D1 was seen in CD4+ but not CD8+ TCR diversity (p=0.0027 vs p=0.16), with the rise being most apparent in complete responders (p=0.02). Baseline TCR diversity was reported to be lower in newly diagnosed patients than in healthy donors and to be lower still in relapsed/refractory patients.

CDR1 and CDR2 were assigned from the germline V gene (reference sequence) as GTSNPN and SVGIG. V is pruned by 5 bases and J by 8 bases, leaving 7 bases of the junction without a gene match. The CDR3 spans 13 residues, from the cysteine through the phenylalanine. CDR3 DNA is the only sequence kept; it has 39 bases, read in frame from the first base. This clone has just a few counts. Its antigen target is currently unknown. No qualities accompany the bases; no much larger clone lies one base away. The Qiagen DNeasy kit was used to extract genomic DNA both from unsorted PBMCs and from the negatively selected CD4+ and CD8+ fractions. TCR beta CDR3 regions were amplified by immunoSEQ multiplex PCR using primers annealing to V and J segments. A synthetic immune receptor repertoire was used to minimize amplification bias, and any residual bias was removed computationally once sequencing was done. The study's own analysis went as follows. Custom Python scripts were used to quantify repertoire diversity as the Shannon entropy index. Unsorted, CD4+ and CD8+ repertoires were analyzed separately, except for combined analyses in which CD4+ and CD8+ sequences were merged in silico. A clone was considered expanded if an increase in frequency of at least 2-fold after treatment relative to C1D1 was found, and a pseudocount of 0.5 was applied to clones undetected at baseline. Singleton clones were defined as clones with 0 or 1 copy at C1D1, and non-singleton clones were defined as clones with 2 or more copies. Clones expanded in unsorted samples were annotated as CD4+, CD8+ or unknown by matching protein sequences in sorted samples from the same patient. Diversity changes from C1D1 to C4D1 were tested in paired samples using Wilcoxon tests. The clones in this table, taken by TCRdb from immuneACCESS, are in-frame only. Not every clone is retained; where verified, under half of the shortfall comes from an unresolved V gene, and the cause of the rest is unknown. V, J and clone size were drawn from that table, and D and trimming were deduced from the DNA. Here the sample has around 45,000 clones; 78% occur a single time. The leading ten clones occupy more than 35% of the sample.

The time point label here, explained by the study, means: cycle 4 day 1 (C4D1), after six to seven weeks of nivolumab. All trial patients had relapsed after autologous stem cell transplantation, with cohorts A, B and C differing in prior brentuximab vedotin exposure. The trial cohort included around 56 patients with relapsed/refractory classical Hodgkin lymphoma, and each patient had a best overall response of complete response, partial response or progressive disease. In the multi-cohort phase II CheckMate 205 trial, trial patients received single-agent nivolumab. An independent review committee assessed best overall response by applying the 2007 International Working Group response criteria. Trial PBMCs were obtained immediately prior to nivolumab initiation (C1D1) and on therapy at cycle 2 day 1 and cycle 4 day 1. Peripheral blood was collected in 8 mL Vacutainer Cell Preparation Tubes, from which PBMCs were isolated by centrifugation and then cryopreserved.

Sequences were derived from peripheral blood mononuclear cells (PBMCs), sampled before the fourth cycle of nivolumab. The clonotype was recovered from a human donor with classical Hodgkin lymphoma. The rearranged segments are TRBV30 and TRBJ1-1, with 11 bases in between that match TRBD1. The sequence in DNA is TGTGCCTGGGATCTCGGGGACAGGGGGGAAGCTTTCTTT. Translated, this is CAWDLGDRGEAFF.